This note documents a single T cell receptor (beta chain) sequence. The germline V and J ends were trimmed by 5 bases and 0 bases, with 16 bases remaining between them. Per germline, CDR1 SGHAT and CDR2 FQNNGV. The CDR3 contains 16 residues. This sample was included in a study of CD4 T cell repertoires in COVID-19. Sequenced by immunoSEQ multiplex PCR; TCRdb stores in-frame clones only, minus some. The sample lists more than 65,000 clones, 83% occurring once. The chain recombines TRBV11-2 with TRBJ2-5; D may be TRBD2 (6 bases). The sequencing here drew on CD4+ T cells from peripheral blood, taken after recovery from COVID-19. The receptor was isolated from a human donor who had COVID-19. In DNA form, the CDR3 reads TGTGCCAGCAGCCCTCGTTTTAGCGGATACCAAGAGACCCAGTACTTC. It is translated as CASSPRFSGYQETQYF.